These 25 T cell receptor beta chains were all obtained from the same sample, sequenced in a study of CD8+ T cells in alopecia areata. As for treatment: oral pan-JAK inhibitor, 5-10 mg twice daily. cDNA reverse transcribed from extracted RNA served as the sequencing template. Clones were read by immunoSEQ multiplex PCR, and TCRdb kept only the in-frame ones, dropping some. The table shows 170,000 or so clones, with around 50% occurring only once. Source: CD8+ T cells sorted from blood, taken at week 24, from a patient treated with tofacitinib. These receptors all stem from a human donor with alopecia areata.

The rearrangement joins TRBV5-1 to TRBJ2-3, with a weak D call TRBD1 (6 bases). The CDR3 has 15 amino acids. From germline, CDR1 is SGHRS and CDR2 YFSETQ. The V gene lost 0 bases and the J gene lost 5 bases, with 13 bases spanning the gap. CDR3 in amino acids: CASSLVGAREDTQYF. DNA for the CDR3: TGCGCCAGCAGCTTGGTGGGGGCGAGGGAAGATACGCAGTATTTT.

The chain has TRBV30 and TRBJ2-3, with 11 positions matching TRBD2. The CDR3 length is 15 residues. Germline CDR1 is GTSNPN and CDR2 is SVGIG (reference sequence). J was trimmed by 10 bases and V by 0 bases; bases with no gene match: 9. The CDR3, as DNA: TGTGCCTGGAGTGTAGGTCTAGCGGGGGGCAGAGCGCAGTATTTT. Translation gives CAWSVGLAGGRAQYF.

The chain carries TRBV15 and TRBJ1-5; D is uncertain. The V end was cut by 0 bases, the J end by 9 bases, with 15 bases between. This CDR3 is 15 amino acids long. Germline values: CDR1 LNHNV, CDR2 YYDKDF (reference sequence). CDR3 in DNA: TGTGCCACCAGCAGAGAGGCGACCGAGAGGTGGCCCCAGCATTTT. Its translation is CATSREATERWPQHF.

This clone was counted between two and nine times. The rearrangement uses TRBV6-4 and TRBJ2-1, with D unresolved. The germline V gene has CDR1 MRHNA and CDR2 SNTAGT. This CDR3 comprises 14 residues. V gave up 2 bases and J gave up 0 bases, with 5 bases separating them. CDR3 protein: CASSDGSSYNEQFF. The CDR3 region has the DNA TGTGCCAGCAGTGACGGGTCCTCCTACAATGAGCAGTTCTTC.

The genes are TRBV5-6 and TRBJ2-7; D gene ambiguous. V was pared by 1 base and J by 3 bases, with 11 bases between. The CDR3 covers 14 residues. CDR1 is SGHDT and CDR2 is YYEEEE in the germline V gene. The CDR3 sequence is CASSLYEADYEQYF. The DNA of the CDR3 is TGTGCCAGCAGCTTGTATGAAGCAGACTACGAGCAGTACTTC.

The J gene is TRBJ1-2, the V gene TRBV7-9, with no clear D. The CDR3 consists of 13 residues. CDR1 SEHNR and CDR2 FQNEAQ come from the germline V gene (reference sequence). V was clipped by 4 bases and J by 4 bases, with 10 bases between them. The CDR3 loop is CASSSPRSYGYTF. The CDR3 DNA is TGTGCCAGCAGCTCACCCAGGAGCTATGGCTACACCTTC.

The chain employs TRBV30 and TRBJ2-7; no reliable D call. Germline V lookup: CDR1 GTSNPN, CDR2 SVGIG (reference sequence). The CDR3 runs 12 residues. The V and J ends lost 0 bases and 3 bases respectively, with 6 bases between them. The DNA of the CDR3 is TGTGCCTGGAGTGTAGACAACTACGAGCAGTACTTC. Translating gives CAWSVDNYEQYF. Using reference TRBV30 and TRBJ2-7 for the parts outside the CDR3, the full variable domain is SQTIHQWPATLVQPVGSPLSLECTVEGTSNPNLYWYRQAAGRGLQLLFYSVGIGQISSEVPQNLSASRPQDRQFILSSKKLLLSDSGFYLCAWSVDNYEQYFGPGTRLTVT.

CDR3 in DNA: TGTGCCAGCAGAAAACAGGGATACGGTTCACCCCTCCACTTT. This encodes CASRKQGYGSPLHF. V and J are TRBV7-9 and TRBJ1-6, with D possibly being TRBD1 (6 bases). Germline V lookup: CDR1 SEHNR, CDR2 FQNEAQ (reference sequence). This CDR3 is built from 14 residues. V was pared by 6 bases and J by 9 bases, with 15 bases between.

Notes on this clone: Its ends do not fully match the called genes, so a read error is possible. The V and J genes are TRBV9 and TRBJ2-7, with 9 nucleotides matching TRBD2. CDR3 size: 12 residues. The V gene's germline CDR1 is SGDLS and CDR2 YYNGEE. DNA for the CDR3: TGTGCCAGTAGCGGGGGAGGCTACGAGCAGTACTTC. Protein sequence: CASSGGGYEQYF.

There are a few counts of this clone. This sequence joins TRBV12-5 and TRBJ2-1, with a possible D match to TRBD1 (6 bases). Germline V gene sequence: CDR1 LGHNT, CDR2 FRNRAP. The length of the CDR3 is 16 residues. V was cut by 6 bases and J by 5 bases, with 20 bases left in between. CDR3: CASGTAGAGPHNEQFF. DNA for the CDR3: TGTGCTAGTGGGACGGCAGGGGCCGGCCCCCACAATGAGCAGTTCTTC.

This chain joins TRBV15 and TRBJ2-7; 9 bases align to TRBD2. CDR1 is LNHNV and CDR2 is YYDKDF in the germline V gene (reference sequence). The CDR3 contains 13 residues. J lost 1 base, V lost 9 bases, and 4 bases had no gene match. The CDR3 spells CATEAGGSYEQYF. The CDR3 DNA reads TGTGCCACGGAAGCGGGGGGATCCTACGAGCAGTACTTC.

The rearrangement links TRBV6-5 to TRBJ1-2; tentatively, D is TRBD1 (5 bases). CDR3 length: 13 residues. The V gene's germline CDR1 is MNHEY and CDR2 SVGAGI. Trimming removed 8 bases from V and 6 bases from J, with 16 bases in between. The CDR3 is CASLTSGTDGYTF. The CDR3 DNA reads TGTGCCAGCCTAACATCAGGGACCGATGGCTACACCTTC.

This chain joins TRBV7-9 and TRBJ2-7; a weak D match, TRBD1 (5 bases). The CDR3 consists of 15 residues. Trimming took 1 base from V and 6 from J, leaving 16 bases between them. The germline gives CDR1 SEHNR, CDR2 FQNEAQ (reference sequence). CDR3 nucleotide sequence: TGTGCCAGCAGCTTAGAAGCACAGGCCCGCGGCGAGCAGTACTTC. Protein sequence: CASSLEAQARGEQYF.

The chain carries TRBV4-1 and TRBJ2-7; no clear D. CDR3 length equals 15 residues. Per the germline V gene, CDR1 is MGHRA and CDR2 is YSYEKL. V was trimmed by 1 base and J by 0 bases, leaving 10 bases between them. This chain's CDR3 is CASSQGPVSSYEQYF. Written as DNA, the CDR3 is TGCGCCAGCAGCCAAGGCCCGGTCAGCTCCTACGAGCAGTACTTC.

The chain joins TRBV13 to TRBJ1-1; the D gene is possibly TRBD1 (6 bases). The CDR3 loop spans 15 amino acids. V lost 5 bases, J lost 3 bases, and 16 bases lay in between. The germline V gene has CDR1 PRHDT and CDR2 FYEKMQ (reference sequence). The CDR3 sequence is CASSPRGGGDTEAFF. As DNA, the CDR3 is TGTGCCAGCAGCCCCCGGGGTGGGGGCGACACTGAAGCTTTCTTT.

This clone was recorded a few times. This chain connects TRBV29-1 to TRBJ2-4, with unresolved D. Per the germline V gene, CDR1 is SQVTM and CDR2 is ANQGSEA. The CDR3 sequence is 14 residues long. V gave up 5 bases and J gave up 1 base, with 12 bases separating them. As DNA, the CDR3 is TGCAGCGTTTCGGATCCGTCGGCCAAAAACATTCAGTACTTC. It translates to CSVSDPSAKNIQYF.

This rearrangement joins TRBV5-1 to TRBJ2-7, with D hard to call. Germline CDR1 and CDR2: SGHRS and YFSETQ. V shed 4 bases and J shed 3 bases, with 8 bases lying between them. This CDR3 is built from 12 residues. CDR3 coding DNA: TGCGCCAGCAGCCCCGCCGGCTACGAGCAGTACTTC. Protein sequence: CASSPAGYEQYF.

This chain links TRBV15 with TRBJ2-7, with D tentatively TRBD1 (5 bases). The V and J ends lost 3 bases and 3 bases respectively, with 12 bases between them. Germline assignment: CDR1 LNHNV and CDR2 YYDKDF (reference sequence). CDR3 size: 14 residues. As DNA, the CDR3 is TGTGCCACCAGCAGGAGAGACAGTCTCTACGAGCAGTACTTC. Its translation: CATSRRDSLYEQYF. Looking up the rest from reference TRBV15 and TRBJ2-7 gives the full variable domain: DAMVIQNPRYQVTQFGKPVTLSCSQTLNHNVMYWYQQKSSQAPKLLFHYYDKDFNNEADTPDNFQSRRPNTSFCFLDIRSPGLGDTAMYLCATSRRDSLYEQYFGPGTRLTVT.

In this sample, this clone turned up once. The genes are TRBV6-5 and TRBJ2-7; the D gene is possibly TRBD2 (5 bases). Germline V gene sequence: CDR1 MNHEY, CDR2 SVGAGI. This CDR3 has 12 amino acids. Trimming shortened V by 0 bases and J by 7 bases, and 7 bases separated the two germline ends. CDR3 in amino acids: CASSYSAEEQYF. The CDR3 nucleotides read TGTGCCAGCAGTTACTCAGCGGAGGAGCAGTACTTC.

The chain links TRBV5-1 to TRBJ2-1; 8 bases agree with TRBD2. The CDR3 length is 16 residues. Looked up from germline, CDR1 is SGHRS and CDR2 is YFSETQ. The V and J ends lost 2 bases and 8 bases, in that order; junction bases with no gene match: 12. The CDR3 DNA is TGCGCCAGCAGCTTTGTGGGTGCGGGGGGACAAGATGAGCAGTTCTTC. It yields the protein CASSFVGAGGQDEQFF.

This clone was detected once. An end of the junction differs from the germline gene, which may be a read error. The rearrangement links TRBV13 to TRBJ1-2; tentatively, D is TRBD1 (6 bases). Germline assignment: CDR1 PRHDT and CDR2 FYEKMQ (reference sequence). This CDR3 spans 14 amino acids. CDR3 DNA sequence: TGTGCCAGCAGCCTAGGCAGGGGCCTCTATGGCTACACCTTC. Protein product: CASSLGRGLYGYTF. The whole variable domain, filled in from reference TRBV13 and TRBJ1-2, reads AAGVIQSPRHLIKEKRETATLKCYPIPRHDTVYWYQQGPGQDPQFLISFYEKMQSDKGSIPDRFSAQQFSDYHSELNMSSLELGDSALYFCASSLGRGLYGYTFGSGTRLTVV.

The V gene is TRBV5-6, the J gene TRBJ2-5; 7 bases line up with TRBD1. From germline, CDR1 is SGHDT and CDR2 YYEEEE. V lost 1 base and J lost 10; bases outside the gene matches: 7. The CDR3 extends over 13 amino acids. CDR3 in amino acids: CASSLWTGGDQYF. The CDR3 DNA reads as TGTGCCAGCAGCTTGTGGACAGGAGGAGACCAGTACTTC.

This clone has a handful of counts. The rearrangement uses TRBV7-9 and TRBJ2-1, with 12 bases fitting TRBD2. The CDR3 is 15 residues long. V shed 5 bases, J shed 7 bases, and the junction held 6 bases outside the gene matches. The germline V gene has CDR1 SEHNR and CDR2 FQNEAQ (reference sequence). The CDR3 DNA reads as TGTGCCAGCAGCGATGGACTAGCGGGGAATAATGAGCAGTTCTTC. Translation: CASSDGLAGNNEQFF.

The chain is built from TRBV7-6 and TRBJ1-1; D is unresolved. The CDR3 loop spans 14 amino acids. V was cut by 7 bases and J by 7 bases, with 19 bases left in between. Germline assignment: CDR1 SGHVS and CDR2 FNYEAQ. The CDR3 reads CASTEAGIKGEAFF. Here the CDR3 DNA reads TGTGCCAGCACCGAGGCGGGGATTAAGGGTGAAGCTTTCTTT. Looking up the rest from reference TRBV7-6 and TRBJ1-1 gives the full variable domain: GAGVSQSPRYKVTKRGQDVALRCDPISGHVSLYWYRQALGQGPEFLTYFNYEAQQDKSGLPNDRFSAERPEGSISTLTIQRTEQRDSAMYRCASTEAGIKGEAFFGQGTRLTVV.

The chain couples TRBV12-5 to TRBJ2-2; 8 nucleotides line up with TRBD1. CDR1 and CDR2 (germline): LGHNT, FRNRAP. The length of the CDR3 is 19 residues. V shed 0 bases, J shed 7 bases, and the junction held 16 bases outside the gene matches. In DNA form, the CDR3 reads TGTGCTAGTGGTTTGGTCAGGACCGGGACAGGCAGTGGGGACGGGGAGCTGTTTTTT. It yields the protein CASGLVRTGTGSGDGELFF.